Presented here are 14 T cell receptor beta chains from one specimen sequenced in a study of control samples from healthy donors and cancer patients. Repertoires were generated with immunoSEQ multiplex PCR, while TCRdb's copy carries only in-frame clones and drops some. The sample has over 100,000 clones, roughly 90% seen once. The sample was blood. The receptors here all came from a man aged 45-65 years in good health.

V usage is TRBV6-5 and J usage is TRBJ1-2; no clear D. Trimming left V 3 bases short and J 4 bases short, with 12 bases between. The CDR3 loop spans 14 amino acids. Germline V gene sequence: CDR1 MNHEY, CDR2 SVGAGI. As DNA, the CDR3 is TGTGCCAGCAGTTATAAGCGGAGCATCTATGGCTACACCTTC. It specifies CASSYKRSIYGYTF.

The table lists this clone with a few counts. V and J are TRBV7-3 and TRBJ2-1, with 13 bases fitting TRBD2. This CDR3 region has 16 residues. V trimming: 3 bases; J trimming: 7 bases; junction bases outside the gene matches: 6. In germline, CDR1 is SGHTA, CDR2 FQGTGA. CDR3 nucleotide sequence: TGTGCCAGCAGCTTGACTAGCGGGGGGCACGTAAATGAGCAGTTCTTC. It is translated as CASSLTSGGHVNEQFF.

The chain combines TRBV5-4 with TRBJ2-7; D is possibly TRBD2 (7 bases). The CDR3 spans 15 residues. V dropped 4 bases and J dropped 2 bases, with 16 bases sitting between them. Germline lookup yields CDR1 SGHNT and CDR2 YYREEE (reference sequence). The CDR3 here is CASSPRGAVTYEQYF. Here the CDR3 DNA reads TGTGCCAGCAGCCCTCGGGGGGCAGTAACCTACGAGCAGTACTTC.

The V gene is TRBV7-9, the J gene TRBJ2-1; possible D gene TRBD1, 5 bases. The germline CDR1 and CDR2 sequences are SEHNR and FQNEAQ (reference sequence). Trimming cost V 4 bases and J 6 bases, with 19 bases left between them. This CDR3 has 16 residues. The CDR3 sequence is CASSSRTFSVANEQFF. In DNA, the CDR3 is TGTGCCAGCAGCTCCAGGACATTTTCAGTAGCCAATGAGCAGTTCTTC. Based on the CDR3 plus reference TRBV7-9 and TRBJ2-1, the full variable domain is DTGVSQNPRHKITKRGQNVTFRCDPISEHNRLYWYRQTLGQGPEFLTYFQNEAQLEKSRLLSDRFSAERPKGSFSTLEIQRTEQGDSAMYLCASSSRTFSVANEQFFGPGTRLTVL.

The V call is TRBV6-5, the J call TRBJ1-5; D may be TRBD1 (5 bases). V shed 6 bases and J shed 7 bases, with 16 bases lying between them. CDR1 is MNHEY, CDR2 SVGAGI, per germline. The CDR3 loop spans 14 amino acids. Written as DNA, the CDR3 is TGTGCCAGCAGCCCCGAGGGGAGCTGGCAGCCCCAGCATTTT. Translating it yields CASSPEGSWQPQHF.

The J gene is TRBJ2-7, the V gene TRBV5-1; D unresolved. Germline V gives CDR1 SGHRS, CDR2 YFSETQ. The CDR3 covers 12 residues. The V gene lost 1 base and the J gene lost 0 bases, with 2 bases spanning the gap. The CDR3 protein is CASSLSSYEQYF. The CDR3 nucleotides are TGCGCCAGCAGCTTGAGCTCCTACGAGCAGTACTTC.

This chain links TRBV3-1 (or the pseudogene TRBV3-2) with TRBJ2-5; D remains ambiguous. The CDR3 has 13 amino acids. The V and J ends lost 0 bases and 7 bases respectively, with 9 bases between them. CDR1 is LGHDT and CDR2 is YNNKEL in the germline V gene (reference sequence). The DNA for the CDR3 is TGTGCCAGCAGCCAAGACCTCCGCGGGACCCAGTACTTC. Translation gives CASSQDLRGTQYF.

J is TRBJ2-3 and V is TRBV5-4; the match to TRBD2 covers 12 bases. The J segment lost 6 bases and the V segment lost 1 base, leaving 6 bases of the junction unmatched. Germline CDR1 and CDR2: SGHNT and YYREEE (reference sequence). The CDR3 extends over 16 amino acids. The CDR3 here is CASSLYLAGGRDTQYF. The CDR3 nucleotides read TGTGCCAGCAGCTTGTACCTAGCGGGGGGGCGGGATACGCAGTATTTT. Supplemented by reference TRBV5-4 and TRBJ2-3, the full variable domain reads ETGVTQSPTHLIKTRGQQVTLRCSSQSGHNTVSWYQQALGQGPQFIFQYYREEENGRGNFPPRFSGLQFPNYSSELNVNALELDDSALYLCASSLYLAGGRDTQYFGPGTRLTVL.

The J gene is TRBJ1-1, the V gene TRBV27; 9 bases match TRBD1. V lost 5 bases and J lost 0; bases outside the gene matches: 4. The CDR3 has 15 residues. Germline V gene lookup returns CDR1 MNHEY and CDR2 SMNVEV (reference sequence). This CDR3 is CASSARDRVNTEAFF. For the CDR3, the DNA is TGTGCCAGCAGTGCCCGGGACAGGGTGAACACTGAAGCTTTCTTT.

This clone appeared a few times. This chain links TRBV7-9 with TRBJ1-2; TRBD1 aligns across 10 bases. The trim removed 4 bases at V and 7 bases at J, leaving 0 bases unmatched. CDR3 size: 12 residues. CDR1 is SEHNR and CDR2 is FQNEAQ in the germline V gene (reference sequence). CDR3 sequence reads: CASSWTGGGYTF. For the CDR3, the DNA is TGTGCCAGCAGCTGGACAGGGGGTGGCTACACCTTC.

The chain recombines TRBV6-1 with TRBJ2-5; either TRBD1 or TRBD2 may fit D (5 bases each). Germline lookup yields CDR1 MNHNS and CDR2 SASEGT. V dropped 3 bases and J dropped 5 bases, with 16 bases sitting between them. This CDR3 comprises 15 residues. The CDR3 nucleotides are TGTGCCAGCAGTGACCCACTAGTTAGGGGTGAGACCCAGTACTTC. It is translated as CASSDPLVRGETQYF.

The genes are TRBV28 and TRBJ2-3, with 9 bases aligning to TRBD1. Trimming cost V 2 bases and J 3 bases; bases outside gene matches: 6. Per germline, CDR1 MDHEN and CDR2 SYDVKM. This CDR3 comprises 16 residues. The CDR3 region has the DNA TGTGCCAGCAGTTTAGACACAGGGGGCATAACAGATACGCAGTATTTT. This codes for CASSLDTGGITDTQYF.

The chain is built from TRBV28 and TRBJ2-3; 7 positions agree with TRBD1. This CDR3 contains 12 residues. Germline CDR1 reads MDHEN; CDR2 reads SYDVKM. The junction had 7 bases not matched to a gene; V was cut back by 7 bases and J by 9 bases. In DNA form, the CDR3 reads TGTGCCAGCACACCGGACAGGAGAACGCAGTATTTT. It is translated as CASTPDRRTQYF.

The CDR3 DNA follows: TGTGCCAGTAGTATAATGGGCGGGCAGCCCCAGCATTTT. It translates to CASSIMGGQPQHF. The rearrangement uses TRBV19 and TRBJ1-5; D not certain. The CDR3 sequence is 13 residues long. The ends were cut back, 2 bases at V and 7 bases at J, with 9 bases in the middle. Germline values: CDR1 LNHDA, CDR2 SQIVND (reference sequence).